A single T cell receptor (beta chain) is shown here with its context. The antigen is undetermined. The data stem from a study of blood T cells in healthy people across ages. Study results and caveats: With unsorted PBMCs, a conclusive comparison of naive versus antigen-experienced cells was not possible. Researchers judged that diversity estimates from one million T cells fell short of true values.

A second about 7 to 11 cycle PCR used barcoded and J-beta primers. Via MiXCR, TCRdb re-called the 5' RACE reads, giving one row per CDR3 protein. The sample has some 1.5 million distinct CDR3 sequences, approximately 43% seen once. The CDR3 contains 16 residues. Germline CDR1 LGHDT, CDR2 YNNKEL (reference sequence). The V gene end was trimmed by 4 bases and the J gene end by 7 bases; junction bases not matched to a gene: 15. The rearrangement joins TRBV3-1 to TRBJ1-2; TRBD1 agrees at 7 bases. The material sequenced was blood. This clonotype was obtained from a woman between 18 and 29 years old in good health. The CDR3 bases are TGTGCCAGCAGCCCCCGGGGGACCAGGGGGGGCTCTGGCTACACCTTC. It is translated as CASSPRGTRGGSGYTF. The full variable domain, completed using reference TRBV3-1 and TRBJ1-2, is DTAVSQTPKYLVTQMGNDKSIKCEQNLGHDTMYWYKQDSKKFLKIMFSYNNKELIINETVPNRFSPKSPDKAHLNLHINSLELGDSAVYFCASSPRGTRGGSGYTFGSGTRLTVV.